This TCR beta chain was recorded in a study of human T cells and chemical hapten exposure (dated by TCRdb to the early 2020s). Study-level background: For sensitization, 2% DPC in acetone was applied to a roughly 2 cm by roughly 2 cm area of upper inner arm skin. Patch testing was performed on the upper back with Finn chambers containing 0.01% DPC, and the patch tests were scored after 6 days according to International Contact Dermatitis Research Group standards. Patients additionally received weekly therapeutic DPC doses to the scalp throughout the approximately 25-week study period. The study tracked peripheral blood TCR repertoire changes in vivo during primary and secondary sensitization to the hapten diphenylcyclopropenone (DPC) in alopecia patients. Alopecia areata with under or over 50% scalp involvement, alopecia totalis and alopecia universalis were represented in the patient cohort, which was mostly female. Libraries were combined into a pool for sequencing, and differences in TCR yield between samples came mainly from small differences in library volumes within the pool. Blood samples were taken from patients before sensitization (week 0) and then at 2, 6 and about 24 weeks after DPC sensitization. Under 30 alopecia patients gave blood for TCR sequencing at one to four time points (pre-sensitization, 2, 6 and 24 weeks).

Library generation was performed with RACE. Sequencing took place on a NextSeq 500. Library preparation attached unique molecular identifiers to individual cDNA molecules for quantitative, reproducible TCR counting. Both TCR alpha and TCR beta chains were sequenced from each blood RNA sample. The authors processed their data as follows. The median number of TCRs per sample was over 95,000, ranging from roughly 20,000 to 700,000. V, J and CDR3 annotation of the TCR reads was performed with the Decombinator software suite. For the PS versus PT1 abundance plots, all samples were subsampled to the same number of TCRs (28,000). TCRs were defined as expanded if absent before sensitization and observed at least eight times at the 2-week time point. Using fastp trimming at Q25 and MiXCR clonotype assembly, TCRdb reanalyzed the public sequencing data and kept in-frame beta chains. Each CDR3 protein appears once, grouped with its most common genes and DNA. The V and J calls and clone size come from TCRdb's table, not from the authors' own analysis. In all, the sample holds under 400,000 distinct CDR3 sequences, and 5.1% of those were seen once. Of the sample, approximately 2.8% is held by the ten largest clones.

Inclusive of the bounding cysteine and phenylalanine, the CDR3 is 13 residues long. The DNA shown is the 39-base CDR3, in frame from base 1. As encoded in the germline V gene, CDR1 is MNHEY while CDR2 is SVGEGT. V is pruned by 8 bases and J by 7 bases, leaving 8 bases of the junction without a gene match. The paper as a whole reports these results and caveats: Compared with pre-sensitization or healthy control sets, expanded TCRs formed significantly more large CDR3 similarity clusters, which is consistent with antigen-driven responses. The number of PT1 expanded TCRs positively correlated with patch test score, significant at thresholds 8, 16 and 32 but not 4. Because every patient had alopecia, a presumed autoimmune disease, the patients' immune response might differ from that of healthy individuals. Repeated subsampling changed both the strength of the expansion versus patch-test correlation and the threshold at which that correlation became significant. DPC sensitization did not change how many TCRs were above 1 in 1000 frequency, and no evidence was found of alterations in global repertoire structure.

The sample's time point, from its label and the paper: pre-sensitization, week 0. The meaning of the sample's treatment or condition label: therapeutic diphenylcyclopropenone sensitization with weekly scalp DPC. At every patch-test visit, the blood draw took place before the patch test was put on. Patients were eligible if aged 18 to 70, diagnosed with alopecia and judged suitable for DPC therapy, and pregnant patients were excluded. Total RNA was isolated from unfractionated whole blood collected in Tempus Blood RNA tubes. This clonotype was observed at least ten times. The antigen it recognizes is unknown. No base qualities exist here, and no much larger clone lies one base off it.

The sequences come from whole blood, collected in connection with sensitization to the hapten diphenylcyclopropenone (DPC). This clonotype originated in a woman in her forties or fifties with alopecia areata. Some clones in this sample may be carry-over from other donors' samples. The V gene is TRBV6-2 or TRBV6-3 and the J gene is TRBJ2-1; TRBD2 aligns with 7 central bases. The CDR3 protein: CASVGRELNEQFF. The DNA sequence is as follows: TGTGCCAGCGTTGGGCGGGAGCTAAATGAGCAGTTCTTC.